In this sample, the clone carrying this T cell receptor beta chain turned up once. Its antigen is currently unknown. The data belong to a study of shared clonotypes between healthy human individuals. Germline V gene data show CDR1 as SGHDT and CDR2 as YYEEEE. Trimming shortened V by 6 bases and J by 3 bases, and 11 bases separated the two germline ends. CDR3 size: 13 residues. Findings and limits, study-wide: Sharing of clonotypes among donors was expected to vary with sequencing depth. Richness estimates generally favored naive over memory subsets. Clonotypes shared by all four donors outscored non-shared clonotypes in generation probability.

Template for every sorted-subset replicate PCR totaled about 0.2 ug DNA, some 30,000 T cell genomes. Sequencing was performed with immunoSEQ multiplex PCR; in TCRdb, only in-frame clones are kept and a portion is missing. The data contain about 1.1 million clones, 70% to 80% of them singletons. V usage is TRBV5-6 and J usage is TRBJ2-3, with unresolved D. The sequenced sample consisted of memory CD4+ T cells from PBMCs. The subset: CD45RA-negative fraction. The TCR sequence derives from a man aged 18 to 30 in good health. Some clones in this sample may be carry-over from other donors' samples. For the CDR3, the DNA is TGTGCCAGCAACTCCCCCTTAACAGATACGCAGTATTTT. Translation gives CASNSPLTDTQYF.